Following are 20 T cell receptor beta chains from one sample sequenced in a study of T cell clones after liver transplantation. TCRdb's copy holds only in-frame clones and misses some; the assay was immunoSEQ multiplex PCR. The sample holds tens of thousands of clones, around 70% seen once. The specimen was CD4+ T cells from blood, collected at the approximately 16-month timepoint. All receptors come from a human patient who received a liver transplant. T cells may partly derive from the graft donor.

The chain employs TRBV6-1 and TRBJ1-2; maybe TRBD1 (6 bases). The CDR3 extends over 19 amino acids. Germline V lookup: CDR1 MNHNS, CDR2 SASEGT. The V end lost 1 base, the J end lost 1 base, and 22 bases lay between the germline ends. This chain's CDR3 is CASSEGRQARGTLNYGYTF. DNA for the CDR3: TGTGCCAGCAGTGAAGGTCGACAGGCCAGAGGGACCCTTAACTATGGCTACACCTTC.

Only one count was recorded for this clone. The V gene is TRBV7-9, the J gene TRBJ2-1; 8 bases line up with TRBD2. The CDR3 contains 16 residues. V shed 1 base, J shed 7 bases, and the junction held 9 bases outside the gene matches. Germline-derived CDR1 and CDR2 are SEHNR and FQNEAQ (reference sequence). This CDR3 is CASSLEREWLGNEQFF. In DNA form, the CDR3 reads TGTGCCAGCAGCTTAGAGCGGGAGTGGCTTGGGAATGAGCAGTTCTTC.

This clone was found a few times. This chain connects TRBV11-2 to TRBJ2-1; 7 positions match TRBD2. The ends lost 1 base at V and 9 bases at J; junction bases unmatched: 6. CDR1 and CDR2 (germline): SGHAT, FQNNGV. This CDR3 is built from 14 residues. The CDR3 DNA reads as TGTGCCAGCAGCTTAGGGACTAGTTCGGGTGAGCAGTTCTTC. Translating it yields CASSLGTSSGEQFF.

This clone was recorded a few times. The chain combines TRBV30 with TRBJ2-2; 7 bases map to TRBD2. With V trimmed by 0 bases and J by 4 bases, 5 bases remained unmatched. The CDR3 contains 15 residues. Germline CDR1 and CDR2: GTSNPN and SVGIG (reference sequence). The CDR3 protein is CAWSVGGSITGELFF. CDR3 DNA: TGTGCCTGGAGTGTGGGAGGGTCAATCACCGGGGAGCTGTTTTTT.

The CDR3 here is CASSADRGEYGYTF. CDR3 in DNA: TGTGCCAGCAGCGCAGACAGGGGCGAATATGGCTACACCTTC. The chain links TRBV5-4 to TRBJ1-2, with 8 bases matching TRBD1. CDR1 and CDR2 from the germline V gene are SGHNT and YYREEE (reference sequence). V shed 4 bases, J shed 5 bases, and the junction held 7 bases outside the gene matches. CDR3 length: 14 residues.

Only one count was recorded for this clone. V usage is TRBV11-1 and J usage is TRBJ2-5; D could derive from TRBD1 or TRBD2 (5 bases each). The CDR3 has 15 amino acids. Germline loops: CDR1 SGHAT, CDR2 FQDESV (reference sequence). V shed 3 bases and J shed 1 base, with 12 bases lying between them. The CDR3 DNA sequence: TGTGCCAGCAGCTTGGCGTGGGGGACCCAAGAGACCCAGTACTTC. It specifies CASSLAWGTQETQYF.

This chain links TRBV11-2 with TRBJ2-5; a weak D match, TRBD2 (9 bases). Germline V gene lookup returns CDR1 SGHAT and CDR2 FQNNGV. Trimming removed 7 bases at V and 0 bases at J, with 24 bases between. This CDR3 has 18 amino acids. The CDR3: CASMGQAGGGYYQETQYF. CDR3 bases: TGTGCCAGCATGGGACAGGCGGGAGGGGGCTATTACCAAGAGACCCAGTACTTC.

This chain links TRBV7-6 with TRBJ2-3, with D tentatively TRBD1 (6 bases). The V gene lost 3 bases and the J gene lost 2 bases, with 12 bases spanning the gap. The CDR3 sequence is 15 residues long. Germline-derived CDR1 and CDR2 are SGHVS and FNYEAQ. The CDR3 DNA is TGTGCCAGCAGCTTGGGCCAGGGGCTCACAGATACGCAGTATTTT. Its protein is CASSLGQGLTDTQYF.

This chain links TRBV4-2 with TRBJ2-3; perhaps TRBD1 as D (6 bases). Between the trimmed V and J ends, which lost 1 base and 0 bases, there was a span of 8 bases. The CDR3 contains 15 residues. Looked up from germline, CDR1 is LGHNA and CDR2 is YNFKEQ. The CDR3 coding sequence is TGTGCCAGCAGCCAAGGGACAGCTAGCACAGATACGCAGTATTTT. It translates to CASSQGTASTDTQYF.

J is TRBJ2-3 and V is TRBV5-1; 10 nucleotides agree with TRBD2. The V and J ends lost 4 bases and 9 bases, in that order; junction bases with no gene match: 17. CDR3 length equals 17 residues. The germline CDR1 and CDR2 sequences are SGHRS and YFSETQ. CDR3 nucleotide sequence: TGCGCCAGCAGCGGCTCAGCGGGAGGGGCATCAGGCGAGACGCAGTATTTT. Translation: CASSGSAGGASGETQYF.

The chain has TRBV6-5 and TRBJ1-5; 7 nucleotides agree with TRBD1. Germline values: CDR1 MNHEY, CDR2 SVGAGI. V lost 6 bases to trimming and J lost 3 bases; unmatched junction nucleotides: 5. This CDR3 is 14 amino acids long. Here the CDR3 DNA reads TGTGCCAGCAGGGGGGGACAGAACAATCAGCCCCAGCATTTT. Amino acid sequence: CASRGGQNNQPQHF.

The chain recombines TRBV10-2 with TRBJ1-6; weak D call: TRBD1 (6 bases). The V gene's germline CDR1 is WSHSY and CDR2 SAAADI. Between the trimmed V and J ends, which lost 2 bases and 0 bases, there was a span of 11 bases. The CDR3 totals 17 residues. CDR3 loop: CASSEGGLSSYNSPLHF. CDR3 bases: TGCGCCAGCAGTGAGGGGGGCTTGAGCTCCTATAATTCACCCCTCCACTTT.

This chain connects TRBV30 to TRBJ1-3; D is uncertain. Germline CDR1 is GTSNPN and CDR2 is SVGIG (reference sequence). V was trimmed by 4 bases and J by 0 bases, leaving 4 bases between them. The CDR3 is 12 amino acids. CDR3 DNA sequence: TGTGCCTGGACTTTCTCTGGAAACACCATATATTTT. Amino acids: CAWTFSGNTIYF.

The chain is built from TRBV28 and TRBJ1-5, with TRBD1 matching over 9 bases. Germline V gives CDR1 MDHEN, CDR2 SYDVKM. The CDR3 spans 15 residues. The V segment lost 3 bases and the J segment 10 bases; nucleotides outside the gene matches: 10. CDR3 sequence reads: CASSLGDRGRRPQHF. The CDR3, as DNA: TGTGCCAGCAGTTTGGGTGACAGGGGGAGAAGACCCCAGCATTTT.

With regard to this clone: Sequence at one end of the junction differs from germline and may be a read error. The CDR3 coding sequence is TGTGCCAGCAGGGAAGACTGGACCGGGGAGCTGTTTTTT. Amino acids: CASREDWTGELFF. The rearrangement links TRBV2 to TRBJ2-2; D is ambiguous. The germline V gene encodes CDR1 SNHLY and CDR2 FYNNEI. The CDR3 is made up of 13 amino acids.

This clone was counted a few times. CDR3 nucleotides: TGCAGCGTTGTTAAGAACAGGGGACAAGAGACCCAGTACTTC. This codes for CSVVKNRGQETQYF. The J gene is TRBJ2-5, the V gene TRBV29-1; 7 positions match TRBD1. Trimming cost V 4 bases and J 2 bases; bases outside gene matches: 7. Germline assignment: CDR1 SQVTM and CDR2 ANQGSEA. The CDR3 runs 14 residues.

V and J are TRBV28 and TRBJ1-2, with D possibly TRBD1 on 5 matching bases. CDR3 size: 14 residues. Trimming pared 7 bases from V and 2 bases from J, leaving 14 bases between. Germline V gene lookup returns CDR1 MDHEN and CDR2 SYDVKM. This CDR3 reads CASTETDLNYGYTF. The DNA for the CDR3 is TGTGCCAGCACCGAGACAGACCTAAACTATGGCTACACCTTC.

The chain recombines TRBV5-1 with TRBJ1-4, with D perhaps matching TRBD1 (6 bases). There are 15 residues in the CDR3. Trimming shortened V by 4 bases and J by 5 bases, and 15 bases separated the two germline ends. The germline V gene has CDR1 SGHRS and CDR2 YFSETQ. Here the CDR3 DNA reads TGCGCCAGCAGCGGATCAGGACAGCCCAATGAAAAACTGTTTTTT. The encoded protein is CASSGSGQPNEKLFF. The full variable domain, completed using reference TRBV5-1 and TRBJ1-4, is KAGVTQTPRYLIKTRGQQVTLSCSPISGHRSVSWYQQTPGQGLQFLFEYFSETQRNKGNFPGRFSGRQFSNSRSEMNVSTLELGDSALYLCASSGSGQPNEKLFFGSGTQLSVL.

The chain joins TRBV30 to TRBJ2-1; D not certain. The CDR3 runs to 13 residues. Germline CDR1 and CDR2: GTSNPN and SVGIG (reference sequence). Between the trimmed V and J ends, which lost 2 bases and 7 bases, there was a span of 12 bases. CDR3 residues: CAWSIGSENEQFF. The CDR3 DNA is TGTGCCTGGAGTATCGGATCGGAAAATGAGCAGTTCTTC.

This chain links TRBV27 with TRBJ2-1; 12 nucleotides align to TRBD2. The CDR3 extends over 21 amino acids. The J segment lost 4 bases and the V segment lost 4 bases, leaving 20 bases of the junction unmatched. CDR1 and CDR2 (germline): MNHEY, SMNVEV (reference sequence). The CDR3 reads CASSSRMTLLLAGGTYNEQFF. The CDR3 DNA sequence: TGTGCCAGCAGTTCAAGAATGACACTTCTCCTAGCGGGAGGGACTTACAATGAGCAGTTCTTC.